This paragraph covers one T cell receptor beta chain sequence. Its cognate antigen has yet to be identified. Base qualities are missing; no much larger clone stands one base away. V is reduced by 5 bases and J by 10 bases, leaving a spacing of 15 bases between them. From the cysteine up to the phenylalanine, the CDR3 has a length of 13 residues. CDR3 DNA only is kept here, 39 bases in frame from base 1. According to the germline V gene, CDR1 reads MDHEN and CDR2 reads SYDVKM. The donors were healthy, HIV-negative adults who had no recently reported acute infections or vaccinations. Every donor was a Caucasian adult living in Nashville, Tennessee, USA. In the unsorted samples, roughly 90 million PBMCs were counted, and genomic DNA was extracted using the QIAamp DNA Blood Mini kit. Blood was collected by leukapheresis, and PBMCs were isolated by Ficoll-Histopaque density gradient centrifugation and then cryopreserved in liquid nitrogen vapor phase.

TCR CDR3 regions were amplified from genomic DNA by multiplex PCR using the deep immunoSEQ assay. Extracted genomic DNA from each cell subset was distributed evenly across all wells of several immunoSEQ 96-well plates, and each plate was treated as a replicate. For unsorted PBMC, around 0.3 ug genomic DNA, equal to 30,000 or so T cell genomes, was loaded into each replicate PCR. Unsorted PBMC genomic DNA was sequenced across ten immunoSEQ deep assay plates. Purified libraries were quantified with a Qubit 3.0 fluorometer, sized on a Bioanalyzer 2100, and re-quantified with the KAPA Library Quantification kit. Every immunoSEQ 96-well plate was sequenced on a separate single-read 150-cycle Illumina NextSeq 550 flow cell. In the original analysis: Because only junctional sequences without quality scores were contained in the immunoSEQ output, filtering matching that applied to full-length reads could not be performed. To assign V/J genes and CDR3, sequences were annotated against IMGT germline references using PyIR, a Python wrapper for IgBLAST v1.9. Reads were filtered out if the reads had weak V/J assignments (E-value above 1e-6), no CDR3, stop codons, out-of-frame junctions, or ambiguous translated residues. V3J clonotypes were defined by identical inferred V gene, J gene, and CDR3 amino acid sequence. Percentage overlap between repertoires was computed as shared unique clonotypes divided by the size of the smaller repertoire. Three approaches were used to assess repertoire richness: RTK rarefaction, the Chao1 estimator, and Recon v2.1 estimates of unobserved clonotypes. TCRdb took this table from immuneACCESS and kept in-frame rearrangements with V and J called. Such tables lack part of the clones; where checked against another copy, unresolved V genes explain under half of the gap, and the rest is unexplained. That table furnishes V, J and clone size, whereas the DNA furnished D and trimming. For this sample there are approximately 480,000 clones; roughly 79% appear just once. Together, the top ten hold 12% of the sample.

This sample is part of a study of shared clonotypes between healthy human individuals (dated by TCRdb to the early 2020s). A note on the overall study: Two women and a few men aged 18 to 49 years were included in the cohort. To estimate repertoire size and how much clonotype sharing occurs between individuals, the study deeply sequenced the blood TCR repertoires of about five healthy adults. Different laboratories and diverse techniques were used to prepare libraries and sequence TCR repertoires, to increase sequencing depth and limit assay-specific biases. Between about 0.9 and 9 billion PBMCs per donor were obtained by leukapheresis.

On the study overall, not on this receptor specifically: The small number of donors limited the genetic and exposure-history diversity represented. Based on pairwise subsampling, the degree of clonotype sharing among donors was expected to be affected by sequencing depth. Only blood was sampled, and tissue TCR repertoires likely differ from those in blood.

The receptor was isolated from a woman between 40 and 55 years old in good health. Some clones in this sample may be carry-over from other donors' samples. Sequencing was done on a sample of PBMCs. This sequence uses TRBV28 and TRBJ2-1; the D gene is perhaps TRBD2, on 5 matching bases. In nucleotide form, the sequence is TGTGCCAGCAGTCCGCCAGCGACGGGGGAGCAGTTCTTC. It translates to CASSPPATGEQFF. Joined to the reference TRBV28 and TRBJ2-1 proteins, this CDR3 gives the full variable domain: DVKVTQSSRYLVKRTGEKVFLECVQDMDHENMFWYRQDPGLGLRLIYFSYDVKMKEKGDIPEGYSVSREKKERFSLILESASTNQTSMYLCASSPPATGEQFFGPGTRLTVL.